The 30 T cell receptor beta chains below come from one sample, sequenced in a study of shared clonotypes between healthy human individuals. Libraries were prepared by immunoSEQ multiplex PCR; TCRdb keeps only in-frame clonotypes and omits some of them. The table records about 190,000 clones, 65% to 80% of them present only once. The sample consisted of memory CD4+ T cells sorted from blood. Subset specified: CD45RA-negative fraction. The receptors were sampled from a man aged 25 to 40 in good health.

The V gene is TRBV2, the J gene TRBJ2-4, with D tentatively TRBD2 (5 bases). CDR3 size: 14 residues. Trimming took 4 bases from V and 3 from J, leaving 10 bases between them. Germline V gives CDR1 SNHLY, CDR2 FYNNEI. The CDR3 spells CASSVAGGKNIQYF. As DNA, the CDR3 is TGTGCCAGCAGTGTCGCGGGTGGCAAAAACATTCAGTACTTC.

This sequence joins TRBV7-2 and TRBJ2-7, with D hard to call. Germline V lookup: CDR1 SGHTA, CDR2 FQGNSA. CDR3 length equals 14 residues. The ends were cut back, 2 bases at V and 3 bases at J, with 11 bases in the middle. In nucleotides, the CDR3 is TGTGCCAGCAGCTTACTAGGCGGAAGCTACGAGCAGTACTTC. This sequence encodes CASSLLGGSYEQYF.

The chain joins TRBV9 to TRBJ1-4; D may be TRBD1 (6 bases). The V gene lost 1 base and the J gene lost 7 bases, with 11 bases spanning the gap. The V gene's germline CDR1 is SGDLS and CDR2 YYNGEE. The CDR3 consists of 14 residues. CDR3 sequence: CASSVSGDGEKLFF. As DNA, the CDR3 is TGTGCCAGCAGCGTATCAGGGGATGGTGAAAAACTGTTTTTT.

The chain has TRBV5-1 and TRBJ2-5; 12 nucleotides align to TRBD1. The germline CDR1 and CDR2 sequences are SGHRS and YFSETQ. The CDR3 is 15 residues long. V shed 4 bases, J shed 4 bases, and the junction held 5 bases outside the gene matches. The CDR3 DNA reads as TGCGCCAGCAGCATCGGGACAGGGGGCGCAGAGACCCAGTACTTC. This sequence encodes CASSIGTGGAETQYF.

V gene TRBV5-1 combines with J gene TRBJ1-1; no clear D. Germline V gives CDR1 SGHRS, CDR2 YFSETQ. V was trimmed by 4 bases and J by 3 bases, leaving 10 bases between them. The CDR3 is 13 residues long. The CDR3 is CASSGQSDTEAFF. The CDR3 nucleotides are TGCGCCAGCAGCGGGCAATCTGACACTGAAGCTTTCTTT.

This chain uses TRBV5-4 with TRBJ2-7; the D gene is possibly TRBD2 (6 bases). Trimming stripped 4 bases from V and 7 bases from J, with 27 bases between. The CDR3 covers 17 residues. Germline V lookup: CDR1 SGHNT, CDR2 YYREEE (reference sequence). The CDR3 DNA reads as TGTGCCAGCAGCGGCCGGCGACTAGGTGATCCTGGTTGGGAGCAGTACTTC. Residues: CASSGRRLGDPGWEQYF.

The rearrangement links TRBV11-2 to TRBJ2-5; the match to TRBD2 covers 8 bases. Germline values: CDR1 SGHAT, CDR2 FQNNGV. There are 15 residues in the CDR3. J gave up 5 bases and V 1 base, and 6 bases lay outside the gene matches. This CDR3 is CASSLAGGGGETQYF. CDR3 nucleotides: TGTGCCAGCAGCTTAGCCGGGGGGGGCGGGGAGACCCAGTACTTC.

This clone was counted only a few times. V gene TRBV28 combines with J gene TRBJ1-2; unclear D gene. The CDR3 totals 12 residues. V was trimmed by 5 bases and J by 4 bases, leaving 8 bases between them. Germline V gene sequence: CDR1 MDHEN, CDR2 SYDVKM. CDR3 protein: CASSPLIYGYTF. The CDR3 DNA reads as TGTGCCAGCAGTCCCCTGATCTATGGCTACACCTTC.

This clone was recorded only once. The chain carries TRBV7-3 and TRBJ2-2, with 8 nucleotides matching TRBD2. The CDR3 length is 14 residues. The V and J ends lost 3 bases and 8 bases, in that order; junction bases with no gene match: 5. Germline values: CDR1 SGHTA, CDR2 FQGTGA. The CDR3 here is CASSFQAGEGELFF. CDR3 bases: TGTGCCAGCAGCTTCCAAGCGGGAGAGGGGGAGCTGTTTTTT.

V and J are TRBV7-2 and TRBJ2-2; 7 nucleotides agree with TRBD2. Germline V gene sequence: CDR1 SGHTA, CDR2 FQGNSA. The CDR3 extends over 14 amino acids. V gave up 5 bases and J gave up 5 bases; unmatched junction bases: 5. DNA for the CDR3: TGTGCCAGCAGCCCGGGACTAACAACCGGGGAGCTGTTTTTT. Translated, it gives CASSPGLTTGELFF.

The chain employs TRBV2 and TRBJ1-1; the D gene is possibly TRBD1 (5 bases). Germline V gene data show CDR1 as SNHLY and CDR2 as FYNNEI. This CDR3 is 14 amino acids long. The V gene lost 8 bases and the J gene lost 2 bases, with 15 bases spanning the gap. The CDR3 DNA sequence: TGTGCCAGCTGTAAATTGCAGGGAAACACTGAAGCTTTCTTT. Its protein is CASCKLQGNTEAFF.

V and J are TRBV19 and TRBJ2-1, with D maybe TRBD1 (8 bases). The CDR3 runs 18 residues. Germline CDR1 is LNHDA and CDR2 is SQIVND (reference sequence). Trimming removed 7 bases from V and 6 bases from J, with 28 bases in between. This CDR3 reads CASTRTGSIREAINEQFF. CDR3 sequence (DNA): TGTGCCAGTACCCGGACAGGGTCGATACGGGAGGCGATCAATGAGCAGTTCTTC.

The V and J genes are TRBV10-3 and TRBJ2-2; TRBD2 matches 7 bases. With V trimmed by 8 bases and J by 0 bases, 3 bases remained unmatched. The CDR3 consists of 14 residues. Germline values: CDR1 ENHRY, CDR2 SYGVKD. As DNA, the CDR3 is TGTGCCATCGGGGGAGGGGCGAACACCGGGGAGCTGTTTTTT. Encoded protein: CAIGGGANTGELFF.

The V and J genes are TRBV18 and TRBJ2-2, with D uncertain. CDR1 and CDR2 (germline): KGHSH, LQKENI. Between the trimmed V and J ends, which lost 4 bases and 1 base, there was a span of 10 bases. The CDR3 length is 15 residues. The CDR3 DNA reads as TGTGCCAGCTCACGACCTCGATTGAACACCGGGGAGCTGTTTTTT. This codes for CASSRPRLNTGELFF.

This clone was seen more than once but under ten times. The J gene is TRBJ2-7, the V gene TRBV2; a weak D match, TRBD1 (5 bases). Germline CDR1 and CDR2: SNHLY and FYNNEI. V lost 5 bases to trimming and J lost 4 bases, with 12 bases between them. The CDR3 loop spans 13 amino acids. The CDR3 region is CASSPNQGYEQYF. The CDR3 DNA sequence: TGTGCCAGCAGTCCTAATCAGGGTTACGAGCAGTACTTC.

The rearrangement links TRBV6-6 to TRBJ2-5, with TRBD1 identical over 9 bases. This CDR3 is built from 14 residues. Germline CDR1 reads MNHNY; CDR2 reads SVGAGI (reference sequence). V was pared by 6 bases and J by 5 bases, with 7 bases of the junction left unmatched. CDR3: CASRTGTGSETQYF. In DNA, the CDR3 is TGTGCCAGCAGGACCGGGACAGGGAGCGAGACCCAGTACTTC.

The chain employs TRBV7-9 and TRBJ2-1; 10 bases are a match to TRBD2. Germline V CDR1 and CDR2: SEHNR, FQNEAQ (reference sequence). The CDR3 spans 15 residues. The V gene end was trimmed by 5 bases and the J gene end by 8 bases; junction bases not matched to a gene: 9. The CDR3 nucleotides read TGTGCCAGCAGCCCCGCTCTGCTAGCGGGAGATGAGCAGTTCTTC. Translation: CASSPALLAGDEQFF.

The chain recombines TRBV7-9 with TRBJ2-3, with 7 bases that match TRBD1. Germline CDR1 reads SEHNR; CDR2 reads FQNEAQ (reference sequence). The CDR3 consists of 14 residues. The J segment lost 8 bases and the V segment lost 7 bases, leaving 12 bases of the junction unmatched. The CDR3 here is CASKEDRHLPTQYF. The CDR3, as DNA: TGTGCCAGCAAGGAGGACAGGCATCTTCCTACGCAGTATTTT.

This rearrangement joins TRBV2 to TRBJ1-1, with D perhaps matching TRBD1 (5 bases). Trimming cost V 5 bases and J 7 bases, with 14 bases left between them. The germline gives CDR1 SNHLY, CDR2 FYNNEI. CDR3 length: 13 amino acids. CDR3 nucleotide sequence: TGTGCCAGCAGTAAACAGGTAGAAGGTGAAGCTTTCTTT. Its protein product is CASSKQVEGEAFF.

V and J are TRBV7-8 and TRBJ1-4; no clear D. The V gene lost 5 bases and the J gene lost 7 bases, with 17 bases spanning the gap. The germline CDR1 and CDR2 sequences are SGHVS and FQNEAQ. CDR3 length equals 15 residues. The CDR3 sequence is CASSPRGRSGEKLFF. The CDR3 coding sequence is TGTGCCAGCAGCCCCCGTGGGAGGTCGGGTGAAAAACTGTTTTTT.

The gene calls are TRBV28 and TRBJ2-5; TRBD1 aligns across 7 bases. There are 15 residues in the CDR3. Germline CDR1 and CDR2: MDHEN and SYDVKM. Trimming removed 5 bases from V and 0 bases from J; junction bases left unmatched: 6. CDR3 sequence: CASSKTGIYQETQYF. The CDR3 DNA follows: TGTGCCAGCAGTAAGACAGGGATCTACCAAGAGACCCAGTACTTC.

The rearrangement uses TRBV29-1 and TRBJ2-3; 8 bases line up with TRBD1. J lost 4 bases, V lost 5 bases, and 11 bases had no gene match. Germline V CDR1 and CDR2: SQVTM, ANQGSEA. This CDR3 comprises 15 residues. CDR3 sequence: CSVLTGTGISDTQYF. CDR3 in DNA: TGCAGCGTTTTAACCGGGACAGGCATCTCAGATACGCAGTATTTT.

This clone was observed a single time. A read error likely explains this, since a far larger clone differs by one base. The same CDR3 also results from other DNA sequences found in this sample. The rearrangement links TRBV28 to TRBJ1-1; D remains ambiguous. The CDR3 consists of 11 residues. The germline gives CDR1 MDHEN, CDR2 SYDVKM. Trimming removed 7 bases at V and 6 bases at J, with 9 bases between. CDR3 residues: CASKGASEAFF. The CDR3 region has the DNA TGTGCCAGCAAGGGAGCTTCTGAAGCTTTCTTT. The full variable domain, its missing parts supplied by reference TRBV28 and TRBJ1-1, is DVKVTQSSRYLVKRTGEKVFLECVQDMDHENMFWYRQDPGLGLRLIYFSYDVKMKEKGDIPEGYSVSREKKERFSLILESASTNQTSMYLCASKGASEAFFGQGTRLTVV.

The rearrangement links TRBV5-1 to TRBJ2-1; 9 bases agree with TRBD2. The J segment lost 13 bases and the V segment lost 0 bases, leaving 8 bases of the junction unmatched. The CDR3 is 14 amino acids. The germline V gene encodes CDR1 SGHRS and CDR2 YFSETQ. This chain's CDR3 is CASSLAEAGGPQFF. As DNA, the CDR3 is TGCGCCAGCAGCTTGGCCGAGGCGGGAGGGCCCCAGTTCTTC.

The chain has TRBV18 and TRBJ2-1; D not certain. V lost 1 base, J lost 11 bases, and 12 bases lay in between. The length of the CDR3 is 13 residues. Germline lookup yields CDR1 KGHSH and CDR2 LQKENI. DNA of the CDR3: TGTGCCAGCTCACCACGTAGGGAAGGGAAGCAGTTCTTC. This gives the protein CASSPRREGKQFF. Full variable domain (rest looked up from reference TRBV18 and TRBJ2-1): NAGVMQNPRHLVRRRGQEARLRCSPMKGHSHVYWYRQLPEEGLKFMVYLQKENIIDESGMPKERFSAEFPKEGPSILRIQQVVRGDSAAYFCASSPRREGKQFFGPGTRLTVL.

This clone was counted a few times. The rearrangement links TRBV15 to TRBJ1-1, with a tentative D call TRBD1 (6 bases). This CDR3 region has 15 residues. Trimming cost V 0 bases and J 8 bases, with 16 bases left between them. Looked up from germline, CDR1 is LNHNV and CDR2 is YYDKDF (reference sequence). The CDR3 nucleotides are TGTGCCACCAGCAGAGACCAGGGGCATTACGTAGAAGCTTTCTTT. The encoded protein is CATSRDQGHYVEAFF.

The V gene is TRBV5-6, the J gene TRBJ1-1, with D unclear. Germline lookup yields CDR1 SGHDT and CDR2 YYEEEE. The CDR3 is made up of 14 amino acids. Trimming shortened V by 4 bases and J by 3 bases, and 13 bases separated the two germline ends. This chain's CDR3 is CASSPIGRHTEAFF. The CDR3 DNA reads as TGTGCCAGCAGCCCAATTGGTAGGCACACTGAAGCTTTCTTT.

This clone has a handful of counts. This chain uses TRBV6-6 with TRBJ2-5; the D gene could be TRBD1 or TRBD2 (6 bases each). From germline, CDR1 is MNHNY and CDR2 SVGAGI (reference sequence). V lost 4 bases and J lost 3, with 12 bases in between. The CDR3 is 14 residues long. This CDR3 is CASSFGGGKETQYF. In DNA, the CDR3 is TGTGCCAGCAGTTTTGGAGGGGGGAAAGAGACCCAGTACTTC.

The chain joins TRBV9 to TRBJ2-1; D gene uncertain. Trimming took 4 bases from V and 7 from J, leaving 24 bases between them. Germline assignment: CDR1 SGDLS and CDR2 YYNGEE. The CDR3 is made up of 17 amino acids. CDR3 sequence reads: CASSPGVLTHIRNEQFF. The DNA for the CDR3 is TGTGCCAGCAGCCCCGGAGTCTTGACCCATATTAGGAATGAGCAGTTCTTC.

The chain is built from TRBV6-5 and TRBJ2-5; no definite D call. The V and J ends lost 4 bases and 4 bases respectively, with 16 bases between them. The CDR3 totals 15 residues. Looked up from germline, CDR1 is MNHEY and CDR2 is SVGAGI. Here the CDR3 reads CASSSGPPARETQYF. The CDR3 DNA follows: TGTGCCAGCAGTTCCGGCCCGCCAGCACGAGAGACCCAGTACTTC.